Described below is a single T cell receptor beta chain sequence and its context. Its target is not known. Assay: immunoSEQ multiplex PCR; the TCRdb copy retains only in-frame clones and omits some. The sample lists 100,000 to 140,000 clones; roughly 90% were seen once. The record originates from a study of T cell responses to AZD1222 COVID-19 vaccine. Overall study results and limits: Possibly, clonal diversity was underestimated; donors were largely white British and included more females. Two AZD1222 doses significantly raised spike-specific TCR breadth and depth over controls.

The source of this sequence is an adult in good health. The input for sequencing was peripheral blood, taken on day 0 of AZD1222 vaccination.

The CDR3 coding sequence is TGTGCCAGTAGTGTTAGGCTTCTGTCTAGCAATGAGCAGTTCTTC. Its translation: CASSVRLLSSNEQFF. The chain couples TRBV19 to TRBJ2-1, with D uncertain. Germline values: CDR1 LNHDA, CDR2 SQIVND (reference sequence). V was trimmed by 5 bases and J by 6 bases, leaving 17 bases between them. The CDR3 covers 15 residues.